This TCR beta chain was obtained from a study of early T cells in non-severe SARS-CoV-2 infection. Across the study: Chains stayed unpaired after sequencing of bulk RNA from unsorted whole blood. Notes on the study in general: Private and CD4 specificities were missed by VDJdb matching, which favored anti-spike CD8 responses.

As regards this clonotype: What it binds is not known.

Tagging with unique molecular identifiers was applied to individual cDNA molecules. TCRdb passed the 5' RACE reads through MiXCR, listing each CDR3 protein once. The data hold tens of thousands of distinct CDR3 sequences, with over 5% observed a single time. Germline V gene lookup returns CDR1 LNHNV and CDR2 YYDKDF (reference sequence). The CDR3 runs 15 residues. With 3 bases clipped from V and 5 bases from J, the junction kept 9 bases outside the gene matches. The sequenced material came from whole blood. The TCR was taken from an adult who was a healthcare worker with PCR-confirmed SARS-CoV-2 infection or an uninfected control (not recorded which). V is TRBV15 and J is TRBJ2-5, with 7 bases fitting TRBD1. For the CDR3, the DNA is TGTGCCACCAGCAGGGCGACAGGGCCTTGGGAGACCCAGTACTTC. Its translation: CATSRATGPWETQYF.